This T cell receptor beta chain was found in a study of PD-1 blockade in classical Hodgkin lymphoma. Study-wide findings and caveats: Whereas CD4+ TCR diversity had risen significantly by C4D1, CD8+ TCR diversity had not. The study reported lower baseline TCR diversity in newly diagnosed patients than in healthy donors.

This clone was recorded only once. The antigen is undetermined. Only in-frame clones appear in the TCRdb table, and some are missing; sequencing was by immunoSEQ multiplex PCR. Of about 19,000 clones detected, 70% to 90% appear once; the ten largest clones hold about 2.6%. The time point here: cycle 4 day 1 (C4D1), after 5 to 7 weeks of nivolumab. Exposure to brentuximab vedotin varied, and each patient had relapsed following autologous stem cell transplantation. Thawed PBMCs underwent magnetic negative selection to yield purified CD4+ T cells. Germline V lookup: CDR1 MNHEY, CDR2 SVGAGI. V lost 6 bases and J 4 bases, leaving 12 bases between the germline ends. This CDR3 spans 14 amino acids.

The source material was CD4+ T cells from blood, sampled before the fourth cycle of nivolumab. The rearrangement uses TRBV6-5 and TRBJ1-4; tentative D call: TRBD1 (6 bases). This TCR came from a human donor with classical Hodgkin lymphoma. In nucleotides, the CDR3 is TGTGCCAGCAGAGGGGGACACTATAATGAAAAACTGTTTTTT. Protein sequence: CASRGGHYNEKLFF.